This TCR beta chain stems from a study of shared clonotypes between healthy human individuals. The wider study: Plates per donor: three CD4 naive, three CD4 memory, two CD8 naive, one CD8 memory.

TCRdb keeps only in-frame clones here, not all; method: immunoSEQ multiplex PCR. In the table there are hundreds of thousands of clones, about nine tenths of which are singletons. V lost 6 bases and J 8 bases, leaving 7 bases between the germline ends. This CDR3 has 10 residues. The germline CDR1 and CDR2 sequences are SQVTM and ANQGSEA. This clone appeared once. The sample comprised memory CD8+ T cells sorted from blood. Documented subset: CD45RO+ cells pooled with CCR7-negative TemRA cells. This sequence was found in a man aged 18 to 30 in good health. The chain is built from TRBV29-1 and TRBJ1-4; D not resolved. This CDR3 is CSVFDEKLFF. The DNA of the CDR3 is TGCAGCGTATTTGACGAAAAACTGTTTTTT.